This T cell receptor (beta chain) appears in the sequencing data of a study of PD-L1 blockade in urothelial cancer. The wider study: Atezolizumab at 1,200 mg intravenously every 3 weeks was started by patients around 2014.

Data came from immunoSEQ multiplex PCR; TCRdb stores just in-frame clones and leaves some out. This sample has 85,000 to 100,000 clones, with roughly 90% found just once. The V gene's germline CDR1 is SNHLY and CDR2 FYNNEI. The CDR3 covers 16 residues. Trimming cost V 6 bases and J 4 bases; bases outside gene matches: 12. The receptor's source is a man between 60 and 75 years old with urothelial cancer. This sample comprised PBMCs, obtained around atezolizumab (anti-PD-L1) treatment. The V gene is TRBV2, the J gene TRBJ1-5; 7 positions agree with TRBD1. Here the CDR3 reads CASRRQGLLSNQPQHF. CDR3 sequence (DNA): TGTGCCAGCAGGCGACAGGGCCTTTTATCTAATCAGCCCCAGCATTTT.